The clone carrying this TCR beta chain was seen just once. The assay was immunoSEQ multiplex PCR, and TCRdb's table has in-frame clones only and misses some. Among roughly 380,000 clones listed, approximately 90% were seen once. The Seattle site enrolled patients during active infection and followed them longitudinally. This specimen belongs to a study of blood T cell repertoires in COVID-19. This CDR3 is 14 amino acids long. Germline loops: CDR1 SGHRS, CDR2 YFSETQ. V lost 4 bases and J 7 bases, leaving 18 bases between the germline ends. The sequence was obtained from a woman in her thirties or forties with COVID-19, enrolled during active disease. This chain connects TRBV5-1 to TRBJ2-7, with TRBD2 as a possible D gene (5 bases). Sequenced material: peripheral blood. CDR3 amino acids: CASSPQDPRGEQYF. The CDR3, as DNA: TGCGCCAGCAGCCCTCAGGACCCACGGGGAGAGCAGTACTTC.